These T cell receptor beta chains were read from a single sample in a study of OX40 agonist ivuxolimab in advanced cancers. Method: immunoSEQ multiplex PCR; TCRdb's copy keeps in-frame clones and lacks some. The table has some 86,000 clones, about 90% seen once. The source material was CD4+ or CD8+ T cells sorted from blood, sampled in a trial of the OX40 agonist ivuxolimab. The receptors here all came from an adult with an advanced solid tumor such as melanoma, head and neck, liver or kidney cancer. The CDR3 runs from the conserved cysteine through the conserved F or W. D genes are given only for firm matches. The size entry is marked missing in some rows and otherwise reads once, few, many or a size class.

j_gene,d_gene,v_gene,abundance,CDR3aa,CDR3nt
TRBJ2-1,-,TRBV7-3,-,CASSQYYPNEQFF,TGTGCCAGCAGCCAATATTATCCCAATGAGCAGTTCTTC
TRBJ1-5,-,TRBV19,-,CASQSGEHNQPQHF,TGTGCCAGTCAGTCGGGGGAGCACAATCAGCCCCAGCATTTT
TRBJ2-5,-,TRBV7-2,-,CASSSQGRVETQYF,TGTGCCAGCAGCTCACAGGGACGAGTGGAGACCCAGTACTTC
TRBJ2-5,-,TRBV11-2,-,CASSWTQQETQYF,TGTGCCAGCAGCTGGACACAACAAGAGACCCAGTACTTC
TRBJ2-7,-,TRBV18,-,CASSPQGQSYEQYF,TGTGCCAGCTCACCCCAGGGACAATCCTACGAGCAGTACTTC
TRBJ2-1,-,TRBV27,-,CASSPPGQLPEQFF,TGTGCCAGCAGTCCCCCAGGTCAACTTCCTGAGCAGTTCTTC
TRBJ2-4,-,TRBV4-1,-,CASSQAGEKNIQYF,TGCGCCAGCAGCCAAGCGGGAGAGAAAAACATTCAGTACTTC
TRBJ1-2,TRBD1,TRBV14,-,CASSRPGTGVRGYTF,TGTGCCAGCAGCCGGCCGGGGACAGGGGTGCGAGGCTACACCTTC
TRBJ1-2,-,TRBV4-1,-,CASSQDLGGVRGIGYTF,TGCGCCAGCAGCCAAGATTTGGGGGGCGTGAGGGGGATCGGCTACACCTTC
TRBJ1-3,-,TRBV7-9,-,CASSLAVGANSGNTIYF,TGTGCCAGCAGCTTAGCGGTCGGGGCGAACTCTGGAAACACCATATATTTT
TRBJ2-5,TRBD2,TRBV10-3,-,CAISEGPGGGETQYF,TGTGCCATCAGTGAGGGGCCGGGCGGGGGTGAGACCCAGTACTTC
TRBJ2-1,-,TRBV19,-,CASSILRGLPYNEQFF,TGTGCCAGTAGTATTTTGCGGGGACTCCCCTACAATGAGCAGTTCTTC
TRBJ2-7,-,TRBV2,-,CASSWGVDEQYF,TGTGCCAGCAGTTGGGGGGTCGACGAGCAGTACTTC
TRBJ1-5,-,TRBV30,-,CAWSVTDSNQPQHF,TGTGCCTGGAGTGTAACGGATAGCAATCAGCCCCAGCATTTT
TRBJ2-2,-,TRBV7-6,-,CASSLPGWTGELFF,TGTGCCAGCAGCTTACCAGGGTGGACCGGGGAGCTGTTTTTT
TRBJ2-3,-,TRBV11-2,-,CASSFRDSLDTQYF,TGTGCCAGCAGCTTTCGAGACAGCCTCGATACGCAGTATTTT
TRBJ2-2,TRBD2,TRBV13,-,CASSTLAGGAGELFF,TGTGCCAGCAGCACACTAGCGGGGGGCGCCGGGGAGCTGTTTTTT
TRBJ2-1,-,TRBV15,-,CATSRDPGDNEQFF,TGTGCCACCAGCAGAGATCCAGGGGACAATGAGCAGTTCTTC
TRBJ1-1,-,TRBV5-5,-,CASSLAWGSGTEAFF,TGTGCCAGCAGCTTGGCCTGGGGGAGCGGCACTGAAGCTTTCTTT
TRBJ1-1,TRBD1,TRBV10-3,-,CAISLDRGNTEAFF,TGTGCCATCAGTTTGGACAGGGGGAACACTGAAGCTTTCTTT
TRBJ1-2,-,TRBV7-9,-,CASSRPEPYYGYTF,TGTGCCAGCAGCCGCCCCGAGCCCTACTATGGCTACACCTTC
TRBJ2-3,-,TRBV5-1,-,CASSFSQQADTQYF,TGCGCCAGCAGCTTTTCCCAGCAGGCAGATACGCAGTATTTT
TRBJ1-5,-,TRBV6-5,-,CASSWTAENQPQHF,TGTGCCAGCAGTTGGACAGCTGAAAATCAGCCCCAGCATTTT
TRBJ1-6,TRBD1,TRBV2,-,CASNGQGSSYNSPLHF,TGTGCCAGCAACGGACAGGGGAGCTCCTATAATTCACCCCTCCACTTT
TRBJ1-3,-,TRBV5-5,few,CASSLAVRSGNTIYF,TGTGCCAGCAGCTTGGCGGTTCGCTCTGGAAACACCATATATTTT